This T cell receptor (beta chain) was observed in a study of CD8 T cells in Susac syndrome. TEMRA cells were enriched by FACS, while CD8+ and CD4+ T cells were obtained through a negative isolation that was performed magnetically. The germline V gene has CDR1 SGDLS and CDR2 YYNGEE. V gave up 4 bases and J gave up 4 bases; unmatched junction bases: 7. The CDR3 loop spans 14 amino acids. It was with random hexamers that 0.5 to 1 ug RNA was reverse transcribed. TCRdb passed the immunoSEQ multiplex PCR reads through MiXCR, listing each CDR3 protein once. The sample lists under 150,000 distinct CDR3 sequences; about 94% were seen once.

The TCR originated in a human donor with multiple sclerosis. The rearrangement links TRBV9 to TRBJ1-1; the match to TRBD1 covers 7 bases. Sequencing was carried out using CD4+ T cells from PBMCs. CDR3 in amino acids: CASSTYRGGTEAFF. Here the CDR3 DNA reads TGTGCCAGCAGCACCTACAGGGGTGGCACTGAAGCTTTCTTT.